Detailed here is one T cell receptor beta chain. The entry originates in a study of PD-1 blockade in classical Hodgkin lymphoma. Time point here: cycle 4 day 1 (C4D1), after around six weeks of nivolumab. Every patient experienced relapse after autologous stem cell transplantation, and brentuximab vedotin exposure varied. Libraries were prepared by immunoSEQ multiplex PCR; TCRdb keeps only in-frame clonotypes and omits some of them. The repertoire holds 75,000 to 95,000 clones, with 83% as singletons. The TCR comes from a human donor with classical Hodgkin lymphoma. The material sequenced was peripheral blood mononuclear cells (PBMCs), taken before the fourth cycle of nivolumab.

CDR3 protein: CASRSEGPMIGTEAFF. CDR3 nucleotides: TGTGCCAGCCGGAGTGAGGGGCCAATGATTGGTACTGAAGCTTTCTTT. J is TRBJ1-1 and V is TRBV27, with D perhaps TRBD1 (5 bases). Trimming cost V 8 bases and J 5 bases, with 24 bases left between them. Germline V gives CDR1 MNHEY, CDR2 SMNVEV (reference sequence). This CDR3 comprises 16 residues.